This T cell receptor beta chain appears in the sequencing data of a study of CD8 T cells in ankylosing spondylitis. Notes on this clonotype: Its cognate antigen is unknown.

Researchers built TCR beta libraries using quantitative 5'-RACE with molecular barcodes. TCRdb reanalysed the 5' RACE reads using MiXCR and keeps one entry per CDR3 protein. The sample shows fewer than 500,000 distinct CDR3 sequences, 25% to 30% of them seen only once. Study-wide points: Disease-associated clonotypes exhibited CD8+ identity and were relatively infrequent in peripheral blood. A TCR beta motif of roughly eight highly homologous variants appeared characteristic of ankylosing spondylitis blood. Some of these motif variants have turned up before, in reports on reactive arthritis synovial fluid and blood. Clones linked to disease were reported to show significant enrichment in matched ankylosing spondylitis synovial fluid.

The CDR3 totals 13 residues. Germline loops: CDR1 GTSNPN, CDR2 SVGIG (reference sequence). V shed 4 bases and J shed 1 base, with 10 bases lying between them. Sequencing was carried out using blood, either unsorted or a sorted T cell fraction (not recorded which). The TCR was taken from a male donor with ankylosing spondylitis. The chain employs TRBV30 and TRBJ1-1, with D unclear. The CDR3, as DNA: TGTGCCTGGACCAAAAGGAGGAACACTGAAGCTTTCTTT. This codes for CAWTKRRNTEAFF.